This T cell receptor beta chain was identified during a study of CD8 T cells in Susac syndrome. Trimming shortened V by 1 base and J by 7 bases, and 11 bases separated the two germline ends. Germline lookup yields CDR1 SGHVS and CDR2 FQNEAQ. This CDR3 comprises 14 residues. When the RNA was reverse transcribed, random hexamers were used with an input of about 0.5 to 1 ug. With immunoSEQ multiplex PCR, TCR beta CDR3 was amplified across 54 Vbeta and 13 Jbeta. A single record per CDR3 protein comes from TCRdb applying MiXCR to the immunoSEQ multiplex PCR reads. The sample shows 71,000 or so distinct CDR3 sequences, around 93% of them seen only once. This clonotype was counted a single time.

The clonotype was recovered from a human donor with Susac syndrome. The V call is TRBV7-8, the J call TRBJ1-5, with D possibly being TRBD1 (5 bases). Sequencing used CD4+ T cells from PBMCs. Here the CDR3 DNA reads TGTGCCAGCAGCTTAGAGTCCGGGGCCCAGCCCCAGCATTTT. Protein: CASSLESGAQPQHF.